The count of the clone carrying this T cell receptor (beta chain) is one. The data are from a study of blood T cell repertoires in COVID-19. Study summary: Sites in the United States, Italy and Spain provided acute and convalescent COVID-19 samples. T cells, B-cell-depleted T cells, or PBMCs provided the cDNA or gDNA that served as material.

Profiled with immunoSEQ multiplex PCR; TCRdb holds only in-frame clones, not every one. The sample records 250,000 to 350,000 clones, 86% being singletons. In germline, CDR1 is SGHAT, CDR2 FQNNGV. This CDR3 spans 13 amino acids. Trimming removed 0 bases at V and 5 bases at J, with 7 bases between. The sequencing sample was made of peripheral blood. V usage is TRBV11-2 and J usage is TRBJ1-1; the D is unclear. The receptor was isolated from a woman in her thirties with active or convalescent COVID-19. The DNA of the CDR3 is TGTGCCAGCAGCTTAGAACGGGTAACTGAAGCTTTCTTT. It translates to CASSLERVTEAFF.